Reported below is one TCR beta chain. The antigen remains unidentified. The data stem from a study of T cell repertoires in cytomegalovirus infection. Study information: Based on public TCR beta signatures, there were indications of CMV infection and of a matching HLA type.

TCRdb re-called the reads with MiXCR, one entry per CDR3 protein. The top ten hold 20% of the sample, which has some 350,000 distinct CDR3 sequences, 25% to 30% seen once. Germline trimming cut 2 bases from V and 11 bases from J; bases unmatched to any gene: 3. The germline V gene encodes CDR1 MDHEN and CDR2 SYDVKM. This CDR3 has 12 amino acids. This clonotype was obtained from a human donor in good health (CMV status not recorded). Some clones in this sample may be carry-over from other donors' samples. The sequenced sample was cultured PBMCs, obtained from culture after CMV antigen stimulation. This chain joins TRBV28 and TRBJ2-4; TRBD2 agrees at 7 bases. This chain's CDR3 is CASSLGRDLQYF. The CDR3 DNA sequence: TGTGCCAGCAGTTTAGGGAGGGATCTTCAGTACTTC. The full variable domain, in which reference TRBV28 and TRBJ2-4 provide the parts outside the CDR3, is DVKVTQSSRYLVKRTGEKVFLECVQDMDHENMFWYRQDPGLGLRLIYFSYDVKMKEKGDIPEGYSVSREKKERFSLILESASTNQTSMYLCASSLGRDLQYFGAGTRLSVL.